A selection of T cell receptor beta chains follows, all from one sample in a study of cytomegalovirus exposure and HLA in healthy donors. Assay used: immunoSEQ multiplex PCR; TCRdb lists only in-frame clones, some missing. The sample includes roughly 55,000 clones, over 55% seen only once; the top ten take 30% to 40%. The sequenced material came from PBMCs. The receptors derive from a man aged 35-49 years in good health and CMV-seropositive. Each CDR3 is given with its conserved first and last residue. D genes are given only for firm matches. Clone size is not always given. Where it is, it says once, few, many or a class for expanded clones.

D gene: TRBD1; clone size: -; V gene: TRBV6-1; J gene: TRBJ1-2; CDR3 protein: CASSEPWDREDYGYTF; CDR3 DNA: TGTGCCAGCAGTGAACCCTGGGACAGGGAGGACTATGGCTACACCTTC
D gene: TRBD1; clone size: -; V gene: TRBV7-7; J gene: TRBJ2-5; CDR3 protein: CALGTAQETQYF; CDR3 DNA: TGTGCTCTCGGGACAGCCCAAGAGACCCAGTACTTC
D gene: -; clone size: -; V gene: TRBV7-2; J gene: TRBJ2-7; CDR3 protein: CASGRGGLYEQYF; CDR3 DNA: TGTGCCAGCGGCCGGGGTGGCCTATACGAGCAGTACTTC
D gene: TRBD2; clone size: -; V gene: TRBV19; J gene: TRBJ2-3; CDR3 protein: CASKAGGIDTQYF; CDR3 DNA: TGTGCCAGTAAGGCGGGGGGGATAGATACGCAGTATTTT
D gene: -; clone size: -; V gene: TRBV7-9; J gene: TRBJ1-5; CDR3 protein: CASSLGAGFSNQPQHF; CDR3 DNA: TGTGCCAGCAGCTTAGGAGCCGGTTTTAGCAATCAGCCCCAGCATTTT
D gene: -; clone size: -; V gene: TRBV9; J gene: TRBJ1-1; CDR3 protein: CASSVAGGGRTNTEAFF; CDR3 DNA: TGTGCCAGCAGCGTAGCGGGGGGGGGACGTACGAACACTGAAGCTTTCTTT
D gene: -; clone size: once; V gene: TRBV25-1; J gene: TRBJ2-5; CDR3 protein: CASSATPGQFGLQETQYF; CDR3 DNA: TGTGCCAGCAGTGCGACTCCAGGACAGTTTGGGCTCCAAGAGACCCAGTACTTC
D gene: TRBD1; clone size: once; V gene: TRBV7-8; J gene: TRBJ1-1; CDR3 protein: CASSLQGHFMNTEAFF; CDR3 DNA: TGTGCCAGCAGCCTACAGGGGCACTTTATGAACACTGAAGCTTTCTTT
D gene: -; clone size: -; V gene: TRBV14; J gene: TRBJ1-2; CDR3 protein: CASSQEQGANYGYTF; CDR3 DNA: TGTGCCAGCAGCCAAGAACAGGGAGCTAACTATGGCTACACCTTC
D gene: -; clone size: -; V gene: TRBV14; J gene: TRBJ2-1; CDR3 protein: CASSQGQDSSYNEQFF; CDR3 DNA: TGTGCCAGCAGCCAAGGACAGGACAGCTCCTACAATGAGCAGTTCTTC
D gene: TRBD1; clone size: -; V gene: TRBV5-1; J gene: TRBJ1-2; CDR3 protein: CASSWTPGQGTGYTF; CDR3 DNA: TGCGCCAGCAGCTGGACCCCGGGACAGGGCACTGGCTACACCTTC
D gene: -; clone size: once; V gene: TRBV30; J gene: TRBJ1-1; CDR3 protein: CAWSVLPQILNTEAFF; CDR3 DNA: TGTGCCTGGAGTGTACTCCCTCAAATCCTGAACACTGAAGCTTTCTTT
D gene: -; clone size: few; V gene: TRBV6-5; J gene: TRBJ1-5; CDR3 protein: CASSYGGSGNQPQHF; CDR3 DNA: TGTGCCAGCAGTTATGGGGGGTCGGGCAATCAGCCCCAGCATTTT
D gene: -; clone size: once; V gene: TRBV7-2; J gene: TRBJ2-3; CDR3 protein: CASSLELGADTQYF; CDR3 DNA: TGTGCCAGCAGCTTAGAACTAGGAGCAGATACGCAGTATTTT
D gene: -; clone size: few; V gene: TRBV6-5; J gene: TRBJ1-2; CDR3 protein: CASSYLGLNEGNGYTF; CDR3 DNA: TGTGCCAGCAGTTACCTGGGCCTAAACGAGGGAAATGGCTACACCTTC
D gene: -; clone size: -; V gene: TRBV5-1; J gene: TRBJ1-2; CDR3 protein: CASSPARVGYGYTF; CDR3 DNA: TGCGCCAGCAGCCCCGCGCGGGTAGGGTATGGCTACACCTTC
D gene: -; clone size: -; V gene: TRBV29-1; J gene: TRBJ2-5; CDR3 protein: CSVAGGVRGTQYF; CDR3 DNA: TGCAGCGTGGCCGGCGGGGTACGGGGGACCCAGTACTTC
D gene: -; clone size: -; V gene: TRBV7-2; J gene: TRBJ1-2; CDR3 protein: CASSLGFQGGYTF; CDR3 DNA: TGTGCCAGCAGCTTAGGGTTCCAGGGCGGCTACACCTTC
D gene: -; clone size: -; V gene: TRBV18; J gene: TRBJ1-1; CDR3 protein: CASSPLGGLGTEAFF; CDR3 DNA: TGTGCCAGCTCACCTTTGGGGGGGTTGGGCACTGAAGCTTTCTTT
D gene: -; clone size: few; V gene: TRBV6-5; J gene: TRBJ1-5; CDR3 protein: CASRVTGDSNQPQHF; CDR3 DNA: TGTGCCAGCAGAGTTACAGGAGATAGCAATCAGCCCCAGCATTTT
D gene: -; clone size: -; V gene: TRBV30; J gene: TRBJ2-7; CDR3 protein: CAWSSRGNEQYF; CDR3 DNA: TGTGCCTGGAGTAGCAGGGGCAACGAGCAGTACTTC
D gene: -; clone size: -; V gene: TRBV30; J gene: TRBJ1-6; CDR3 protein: CAWSVGRVNSPLHF; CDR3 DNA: TGTGCCTGGAGTGTAGGCAGGGTGAATTCACCCCTCCACTTT
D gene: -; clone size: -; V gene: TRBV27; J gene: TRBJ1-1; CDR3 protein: CASSSRVVSEAFF; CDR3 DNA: TGTGCCAGCAGTAGCAGGGTAGTGTCTGAAGCTTTCTTT
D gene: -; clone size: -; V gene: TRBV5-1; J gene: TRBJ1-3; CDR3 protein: CASSSTVSGNTIYF; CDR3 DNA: TGCGCCAGCAGCTCGACAGTCTCCGGAAACACCATATATTTT
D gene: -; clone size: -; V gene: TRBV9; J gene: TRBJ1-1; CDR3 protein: CASSVGARINSEAFF; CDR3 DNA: TGTGCCAGCAGCGTCGGCGCCCGGATAAACAGTGAAGCTTTCTTT
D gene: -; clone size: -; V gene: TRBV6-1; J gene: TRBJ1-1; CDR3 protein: CASSRDRKPNTEAFF; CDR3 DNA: TGTGCCAGCAGTCGCGACAGGAAACCGAACACTGAAGCTTTCTTT
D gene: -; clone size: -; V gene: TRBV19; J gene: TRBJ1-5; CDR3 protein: CASSTGGYHQPQHF; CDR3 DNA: TGTGCCAGTAGTACGGGGGGTTATCATCAGCCCCAGCATTTT
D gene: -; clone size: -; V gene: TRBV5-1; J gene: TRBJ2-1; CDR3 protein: CASRLEGAQGNEQFF; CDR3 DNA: TGCGCCAGCAGATTAGAAGGGGCCCAAGGCAATGAGCAGTTCTTC
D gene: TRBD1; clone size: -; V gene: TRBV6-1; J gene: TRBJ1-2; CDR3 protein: CASSVLGQGHNGYTF; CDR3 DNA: TGTGCCAGCAGTGTCCTTGGACAGGGGCATAATGGCTACACCTTC
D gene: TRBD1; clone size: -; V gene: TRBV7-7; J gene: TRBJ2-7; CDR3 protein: CASSQFLGQSYEQYF; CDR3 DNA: TGTGCTAGCAGCCAATTTCTGGGACAGAGCTACGAGCAGTACTTC
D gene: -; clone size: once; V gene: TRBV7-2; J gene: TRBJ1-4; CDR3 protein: CASSLAHSNEKLFF; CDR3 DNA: TGTGCCAGCAGCTTAGCGCACAGTAATGAAAAACTGTTTTTT
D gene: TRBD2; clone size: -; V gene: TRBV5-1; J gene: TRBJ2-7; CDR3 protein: CASSLRSGAYEQYF; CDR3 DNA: TGCGCCAGCAGCTTGAGGAGCGGGGCCTACGAGCAGTACTTC
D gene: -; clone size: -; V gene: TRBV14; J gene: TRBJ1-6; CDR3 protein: CASSQGQNSPLHF; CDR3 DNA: TGTGCCAGCAGCCAAGGACAAAATTCACCCCTCCACTTT
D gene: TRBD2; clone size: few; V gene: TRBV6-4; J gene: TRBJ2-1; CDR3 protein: CASGAGDYNEQFF; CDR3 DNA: TGTGCCAGCGGGGCGGGGGACTACAATGAGCAGTTCTTC
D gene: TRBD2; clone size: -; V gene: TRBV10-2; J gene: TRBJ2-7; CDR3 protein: CASSGGLAGASDEQYF; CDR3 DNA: TGCGCCAGCAGTGGGGGACTAGCGGGGGCCTCCGACGAGCAGTACTTC
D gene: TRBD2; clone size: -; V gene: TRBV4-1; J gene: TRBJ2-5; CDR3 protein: CASSPRLSGGREETQYF; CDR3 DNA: TGCGCCAGCAGCCCCCGACTGAGCGGGGGGCGGGAAGAGACCCAGTACTTC
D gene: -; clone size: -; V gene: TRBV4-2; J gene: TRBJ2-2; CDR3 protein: CASSQDGLENTGELFF; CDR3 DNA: TGTGCCAGCAGCCAAGATGGACTGGAAAACACCGGGGAGCTGTTTTTT
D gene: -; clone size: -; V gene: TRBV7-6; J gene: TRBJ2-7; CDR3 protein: CASRLDGRGDEQYF; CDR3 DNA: TGTGCCAGCAGACTAGACGGCAGGGGGGACGAGCAGTACTTC
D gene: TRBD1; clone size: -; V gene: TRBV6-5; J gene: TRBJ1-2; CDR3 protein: CASSQGVPFYGYTF; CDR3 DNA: TGTGCCAGCAGTCAGGGGGTTCCTTTCTATGGCTACACCTTC
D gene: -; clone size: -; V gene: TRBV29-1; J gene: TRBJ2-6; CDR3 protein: CSVATGRVSGANVLTF; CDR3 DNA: TGCAGCGTCGCCACAGGGAGGGTCTCTGGGGCCAACGTCCTGACTTTC
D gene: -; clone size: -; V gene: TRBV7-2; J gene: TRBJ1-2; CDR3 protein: CASSWGQSANYGYTF; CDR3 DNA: TGTGCCAGCAGTTGGGGGCAGAGTGCTAACTATGGCTACACCTTC
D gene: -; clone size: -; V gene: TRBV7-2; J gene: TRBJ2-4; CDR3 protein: CASSHAGAKNIQYF; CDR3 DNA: TGTGCCAGCAGCCATGCGGGTGCCAAAAACATTCAGTACTTC
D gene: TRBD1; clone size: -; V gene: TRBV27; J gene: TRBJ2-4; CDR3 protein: CASSPTNPGQGKNIQYF; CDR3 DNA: TGTGCCAGCAGTCCCACAAATCCAGGACAGGGAAAAAACATTCAGTACTTC
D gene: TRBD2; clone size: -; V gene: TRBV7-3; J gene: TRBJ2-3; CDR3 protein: CASSLTAGGGPNTQYF; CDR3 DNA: TGTGCCAGCAGCTTAACGGCTGGCGGGGGACCCAATACGCAGTATTTT
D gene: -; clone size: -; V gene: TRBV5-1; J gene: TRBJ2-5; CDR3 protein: CASSLGPPGLQETQYF; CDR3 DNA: TGCGCCAGCAGCTTGGGTCCACCGGGACTGCAAGAGACCCAGTACTTC